Here is one TCR beta chain with its context. Antigen: not known. This CDR3 spans 14 amino acids. Germline V gives CDR1 LNHDA, CDR2 SQIVND (reference sequence). Trimming removed 4 bases from V and 0 bases from J, with 9 bases in between. Since all of the isolated RNA was reverse transcribed, expressed TCRB transcripts were what got sequenced. Only in-frame clones appear in the TCRdb table, and some are missing; sequencing was by immunoSEQ multiplex PCR. The data contain 500,000 to 800,000 clones, 9.5% to 15% of them singletons. This sample is drawn from a study of beta chain features in type 1 diabetes. On the study more broadly: Cell yields, age and gender were similar between patients and healthy donors.

About 110 mL of blood, on average, came from one heparinised draw per donor. Whole-study results and caveats: Shortening that was moderate but significant affected the TCRB CDR3s of Type 1 diabetes patients in all four CD4+ subsets.

Sequencing was carried out using naive CD4+ T cells from blood. This sequence was found in a man aged 25 to 45 with type 1 diabetes. The J gene is TRBJ1-2, the V gene TRBV19; D gene uncertain. The CDR3 DNA follows: TGTGCCAGTAGTAGACTTTTAACTAACTATGGCTACACCTTC. Protein product: CASSRLLTNYGYTF.